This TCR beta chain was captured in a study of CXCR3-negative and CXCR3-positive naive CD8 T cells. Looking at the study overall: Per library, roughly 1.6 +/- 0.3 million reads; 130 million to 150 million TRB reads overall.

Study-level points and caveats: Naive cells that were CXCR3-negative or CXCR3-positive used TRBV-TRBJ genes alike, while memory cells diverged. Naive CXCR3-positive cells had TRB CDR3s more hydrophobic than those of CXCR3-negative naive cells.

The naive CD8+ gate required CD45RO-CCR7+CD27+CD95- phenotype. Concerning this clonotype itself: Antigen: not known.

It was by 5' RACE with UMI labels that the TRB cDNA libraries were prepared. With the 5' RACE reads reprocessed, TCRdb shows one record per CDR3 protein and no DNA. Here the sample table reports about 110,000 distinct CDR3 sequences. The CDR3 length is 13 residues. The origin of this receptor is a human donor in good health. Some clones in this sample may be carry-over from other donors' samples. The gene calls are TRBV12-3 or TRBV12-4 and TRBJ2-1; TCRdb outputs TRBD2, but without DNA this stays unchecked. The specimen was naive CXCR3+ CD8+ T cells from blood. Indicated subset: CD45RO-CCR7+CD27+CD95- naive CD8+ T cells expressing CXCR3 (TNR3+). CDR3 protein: CAAKLAGDNEQFF.